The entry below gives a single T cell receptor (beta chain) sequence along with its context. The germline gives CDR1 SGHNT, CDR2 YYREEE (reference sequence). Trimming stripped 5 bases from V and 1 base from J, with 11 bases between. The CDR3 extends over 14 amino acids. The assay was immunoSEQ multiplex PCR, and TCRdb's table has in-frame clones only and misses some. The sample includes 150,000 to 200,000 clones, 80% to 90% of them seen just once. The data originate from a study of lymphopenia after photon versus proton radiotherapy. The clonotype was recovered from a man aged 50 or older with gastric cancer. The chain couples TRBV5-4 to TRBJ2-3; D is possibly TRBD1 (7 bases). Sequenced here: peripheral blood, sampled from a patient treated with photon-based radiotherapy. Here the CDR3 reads CASRSRGGTDTQYF. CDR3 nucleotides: TGTGCCAGCAGGAGCAGGGGGGGCACAGATACGCAGTATTTT. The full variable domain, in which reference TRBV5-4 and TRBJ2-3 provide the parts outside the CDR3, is ETGVTQSPTHLIKTRGQQVTLRCSSQSGHNTVSWYQQALGQGPQFIFQYYREEENGRGNFPPRFSGLQFPNYSSELNVNALELDDSALYLCASRSRGGTDTQYFGPGTRLTVL.